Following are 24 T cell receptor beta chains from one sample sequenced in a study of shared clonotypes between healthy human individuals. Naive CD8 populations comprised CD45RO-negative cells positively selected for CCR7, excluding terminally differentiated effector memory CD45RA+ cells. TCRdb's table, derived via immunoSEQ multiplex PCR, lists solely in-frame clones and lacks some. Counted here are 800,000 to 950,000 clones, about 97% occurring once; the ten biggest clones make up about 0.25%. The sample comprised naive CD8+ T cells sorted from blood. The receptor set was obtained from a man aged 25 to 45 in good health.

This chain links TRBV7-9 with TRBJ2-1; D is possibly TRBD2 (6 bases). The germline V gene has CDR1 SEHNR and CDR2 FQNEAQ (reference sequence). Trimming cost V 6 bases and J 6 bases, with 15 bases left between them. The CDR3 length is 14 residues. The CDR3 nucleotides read TGTGCCAGCAGGGGAGGAGCGGACCCCAATGAGCAGTTCTTC. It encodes CASRGGADPNEQFF.

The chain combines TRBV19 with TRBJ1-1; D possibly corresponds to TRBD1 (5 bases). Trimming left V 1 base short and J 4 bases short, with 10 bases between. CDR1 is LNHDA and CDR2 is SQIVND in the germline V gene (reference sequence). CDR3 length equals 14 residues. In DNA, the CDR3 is TGTGCCAGTAGTATAGTGTTGGGGACCACTGAAGCTTTCTTT. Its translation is CASSIVLGTTEAFF. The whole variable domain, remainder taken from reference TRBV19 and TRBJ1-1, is DGGITQSPKYLFRKEGQNVTLSCEQNLNHDAMYWYRQDPGQGLRLIYYSQIVNDFQKGDIAEGYSVSREKKESFPLTVTSAQKNPTAFYLCASSIVLGTTEAFFGQGTRLTVV.

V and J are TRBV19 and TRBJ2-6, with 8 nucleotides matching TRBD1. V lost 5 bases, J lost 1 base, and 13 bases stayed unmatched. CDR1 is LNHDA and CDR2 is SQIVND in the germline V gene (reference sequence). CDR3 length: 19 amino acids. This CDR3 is CASSPGQGIRRSGANVLTF. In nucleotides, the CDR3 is TGTGCCAGTAGTCCCGGACAGGGAATAAGGAGGTCTGGGGCCAACGTCCTGACTTTC. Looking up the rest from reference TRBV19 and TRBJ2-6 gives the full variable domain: DGGITQSPKYLFRKEGQNVTLSCEQNLNHDAMYWYRQDPGQGLRLIYYSQIVNDFQKGDIAEGYSVSREKKESFPLTVTSAQKNPTAFYLCASSPGQGIRRSGANVLTFGAGSRLTVL.

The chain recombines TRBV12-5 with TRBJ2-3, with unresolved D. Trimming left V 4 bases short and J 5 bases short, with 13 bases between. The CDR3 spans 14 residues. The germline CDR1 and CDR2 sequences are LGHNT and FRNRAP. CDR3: CASGSPWGGDTQYF. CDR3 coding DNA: TGTGCTAGTGGTTCGCCCTGGGGTGGAGATACGCAGTATTTT.

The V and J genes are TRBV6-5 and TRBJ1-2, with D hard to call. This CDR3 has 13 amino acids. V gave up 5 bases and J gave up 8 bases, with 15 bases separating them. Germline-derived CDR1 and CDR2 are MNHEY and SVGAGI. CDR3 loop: CASSPRWASGYTF. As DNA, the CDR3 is TGTGCCAGCAGTCCCCGTTGGGCGTCAGGCTACACCTTC.

The CDR3 DNA sequence: TGTGCCATCAGCGCCAGGGACAGCTCTAACACTGAAGCTTTCTTT. It yields the protein CAISARDSSNTEAFF. This chain joins TRBV10-3 and TRBJ1-1; TRBD1 matches at 7 bases. Trimming at V came to 6 bases and at J to 2 bases, leaving 9 bases not matched to a gene. The CDR3 is 15 residues long. Per germline, CDR1 ENHRY and CDR2 SYGVKD.

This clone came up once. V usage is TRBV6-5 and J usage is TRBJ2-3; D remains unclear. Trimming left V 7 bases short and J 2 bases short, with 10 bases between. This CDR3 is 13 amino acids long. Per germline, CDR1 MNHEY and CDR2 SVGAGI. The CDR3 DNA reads TGTGCCAGCAACGAGCCGAACACAGATACGCAGTATTTT. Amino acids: CASNEPNTDTQYF.

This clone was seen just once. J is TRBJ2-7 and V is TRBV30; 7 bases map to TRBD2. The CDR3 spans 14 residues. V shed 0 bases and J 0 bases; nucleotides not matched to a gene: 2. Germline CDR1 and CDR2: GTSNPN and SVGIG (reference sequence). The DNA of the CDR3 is TGTGCCTGGAGTGTACGCGGGAGCTCCTACGAGCAGTACTTC. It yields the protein CAWSVRGSSYEQYF.

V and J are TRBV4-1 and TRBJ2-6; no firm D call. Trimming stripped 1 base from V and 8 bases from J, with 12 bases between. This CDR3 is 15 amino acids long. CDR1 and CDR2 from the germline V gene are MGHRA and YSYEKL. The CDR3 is CASSQGPLGPNVLTF. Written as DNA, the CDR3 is TGCGCCAGCAGCCAAGGCCCCCTCGGTCCCAACGTCCTGACTTTC.

The CDR3 reads CASSPSRDRVEPKFF. The CDR3 coding sequence is TGCGCCAGCAGCCCTTCGAGGGACAGGGTCGAGCCAAAGTTCTTC. The rearrangement links TRBV4-1 to TRBJ2-1; 9 bases are shared with TRBD1. CDR3 length equals 15 residues. V shed 4 bases and J 14 bases; nucleotides not matched to a gene: 15. The V gene's germline CDR1 is MGHRA and CDR2 YSYEKL.

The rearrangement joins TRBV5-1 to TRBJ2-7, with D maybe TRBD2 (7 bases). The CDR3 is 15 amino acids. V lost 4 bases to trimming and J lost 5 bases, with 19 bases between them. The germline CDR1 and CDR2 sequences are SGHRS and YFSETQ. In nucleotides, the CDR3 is TGCGCCAGCAGCCCGGGGGGCTCTCGGGTCCACGAGCAGTACTTC. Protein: CASSPGGSRVHEQYF.

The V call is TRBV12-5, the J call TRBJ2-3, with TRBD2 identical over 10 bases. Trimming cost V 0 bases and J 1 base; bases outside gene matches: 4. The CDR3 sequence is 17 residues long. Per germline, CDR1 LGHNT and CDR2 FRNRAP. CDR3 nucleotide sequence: TGTGCTAGTGGTTTGGTAACCGGGACTAGCGGCACAGATACGCAGTATTTT. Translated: CASGLVTGTSGTDTQYF.

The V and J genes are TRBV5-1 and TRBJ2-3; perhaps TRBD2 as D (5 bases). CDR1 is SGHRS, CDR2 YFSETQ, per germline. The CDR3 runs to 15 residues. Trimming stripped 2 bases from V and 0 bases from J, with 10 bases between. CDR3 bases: TGCGCCAGCAGCTTAGCTGAGGGAAGCACAGATACGCAGTATTTT. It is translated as CASSLAEGSTDTQYF. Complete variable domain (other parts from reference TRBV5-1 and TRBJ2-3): KAGVTQTPRYLIKTRGQQVTLSCSPISGHRSVSWYQQTPGQGLQFLFEYFSETQRNKGNFPGRFSGRQFSNSRSEMNVSTLELGDSALYLCASSLAEGSTDTQYFGPGTRLTVL.

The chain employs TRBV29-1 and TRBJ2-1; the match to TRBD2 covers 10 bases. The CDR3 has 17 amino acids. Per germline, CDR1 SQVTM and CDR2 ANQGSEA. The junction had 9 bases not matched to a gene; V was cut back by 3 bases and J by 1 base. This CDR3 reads CSVDGTSGTQSYNEQFF. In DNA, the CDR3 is TGCAGCGTTGACGGCACTAGCGGGACCCAATCCTACAATGAGCAGTTCTTC.

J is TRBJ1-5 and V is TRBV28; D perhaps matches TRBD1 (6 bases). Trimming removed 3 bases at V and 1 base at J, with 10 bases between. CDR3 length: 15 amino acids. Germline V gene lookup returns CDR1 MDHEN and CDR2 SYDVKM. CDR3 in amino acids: CASSLEGQSNQPQHF. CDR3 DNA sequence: TGTGCCAGCAGTTTGGAAGGACAGAGCAATCAGCCCCAGCATTTT.

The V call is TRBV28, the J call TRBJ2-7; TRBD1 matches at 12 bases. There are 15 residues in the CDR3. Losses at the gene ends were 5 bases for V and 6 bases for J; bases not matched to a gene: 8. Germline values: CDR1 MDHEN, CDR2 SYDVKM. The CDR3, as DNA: TGTGCCAGCAGTGACACCGGGACAGGGGGCGTCGAGCAGTACTTC. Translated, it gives CASSDTGTGGVEQYF.

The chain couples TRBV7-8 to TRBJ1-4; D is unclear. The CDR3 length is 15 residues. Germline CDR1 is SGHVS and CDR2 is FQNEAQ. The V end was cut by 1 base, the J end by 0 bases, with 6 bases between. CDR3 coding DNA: TGTGCCAGCAGCTTAGTAAGGGCAACTAATGAAAAACTGTTTTTT. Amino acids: CASSLVRATNEKLFF. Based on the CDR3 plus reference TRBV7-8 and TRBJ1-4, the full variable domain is GAGVSQSPRYKVAKRGQDVALRCDPISGHVSLFWYQQALGQGPEFLTYFQNEAQLDKSGLPSDRFFAERPEGSVSTLKIQRTQQEDSAVYLCASSLVRATNEKLFFGSGTQLSVL.

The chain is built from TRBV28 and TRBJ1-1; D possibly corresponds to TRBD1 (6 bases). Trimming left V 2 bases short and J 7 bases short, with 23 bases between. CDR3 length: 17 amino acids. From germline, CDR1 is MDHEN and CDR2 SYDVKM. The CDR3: CASSLVQGLRVESEAFF. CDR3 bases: TGTGCCAGCAGTTTAGTTCAGGGGCTGCGCGTTGAGAGTGAAGCTTTCTTT.

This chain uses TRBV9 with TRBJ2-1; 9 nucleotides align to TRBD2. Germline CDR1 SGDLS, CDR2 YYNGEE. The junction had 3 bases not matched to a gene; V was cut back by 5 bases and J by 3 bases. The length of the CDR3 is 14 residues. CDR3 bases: TGTGCCAGCAGGCAGCGGGAGGACTACAATGAGCAGTTCTTC. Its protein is CASRQREDYNEQFF. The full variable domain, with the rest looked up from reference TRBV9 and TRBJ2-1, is DSGVTQTPKHLITATGQRVTLRCSPRSGDLSVYWYQQSLDQGLQFLIQYYNGEERAKGNILERFSAQQFPDLHSELNLSSLELGDSALYFCASRQREDYNEQFFGPGTRLTVL.

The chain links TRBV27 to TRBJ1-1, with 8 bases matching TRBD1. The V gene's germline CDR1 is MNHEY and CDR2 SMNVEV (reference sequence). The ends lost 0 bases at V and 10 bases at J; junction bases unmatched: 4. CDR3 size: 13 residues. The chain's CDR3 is CASSLSTGARAFF. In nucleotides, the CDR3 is TGTGCCAGCAGTTTATCGACAGGGGCGCGAGCTTTCTTT.

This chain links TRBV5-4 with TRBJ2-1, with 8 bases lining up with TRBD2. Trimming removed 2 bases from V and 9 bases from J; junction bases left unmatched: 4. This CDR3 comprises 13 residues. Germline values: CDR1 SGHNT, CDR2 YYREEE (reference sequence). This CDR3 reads CASSLAGDLEQFF. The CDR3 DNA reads TGTGCCAGCAGCTTAGCGGGAGACCTTGAGCAGTTCTTC.

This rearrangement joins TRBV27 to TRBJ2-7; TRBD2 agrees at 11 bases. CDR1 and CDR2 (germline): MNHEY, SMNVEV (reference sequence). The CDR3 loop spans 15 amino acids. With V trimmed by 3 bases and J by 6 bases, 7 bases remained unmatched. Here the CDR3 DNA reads TGTGCCAGCAGTTTGGGGACTAGCGGTAGTAGCGAGCAGTACTTC. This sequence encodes CASSLGTSGSSEQYF.

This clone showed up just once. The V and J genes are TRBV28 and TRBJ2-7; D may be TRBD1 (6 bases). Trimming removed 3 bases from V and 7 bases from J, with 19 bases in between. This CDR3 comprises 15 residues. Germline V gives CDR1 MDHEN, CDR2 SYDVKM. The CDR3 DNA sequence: TGTGCCAGCAGTTTTGCGACAAGGGGGAAGGGGGAGCAGTACTTC. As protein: CASSFATRGKGEQYF.

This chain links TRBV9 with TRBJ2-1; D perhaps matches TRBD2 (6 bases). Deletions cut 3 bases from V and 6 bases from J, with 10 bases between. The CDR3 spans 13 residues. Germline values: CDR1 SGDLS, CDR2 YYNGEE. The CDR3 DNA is TGTGCCAGCAGCGCAGGAGGGGCCAATGAGCAGTTCTTC. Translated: CASSAGGANEQFF.